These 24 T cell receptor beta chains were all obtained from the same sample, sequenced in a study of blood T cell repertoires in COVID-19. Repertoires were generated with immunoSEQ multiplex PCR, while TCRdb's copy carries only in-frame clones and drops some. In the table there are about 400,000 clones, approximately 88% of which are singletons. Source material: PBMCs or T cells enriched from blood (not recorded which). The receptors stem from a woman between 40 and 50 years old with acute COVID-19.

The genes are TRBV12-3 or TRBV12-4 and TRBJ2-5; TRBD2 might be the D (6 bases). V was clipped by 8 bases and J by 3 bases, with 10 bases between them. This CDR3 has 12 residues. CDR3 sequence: CASASAKETQYF. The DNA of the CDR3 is TGTGCCAGCGCTAGCGCGAAAGAGACCCAGTACTTC.

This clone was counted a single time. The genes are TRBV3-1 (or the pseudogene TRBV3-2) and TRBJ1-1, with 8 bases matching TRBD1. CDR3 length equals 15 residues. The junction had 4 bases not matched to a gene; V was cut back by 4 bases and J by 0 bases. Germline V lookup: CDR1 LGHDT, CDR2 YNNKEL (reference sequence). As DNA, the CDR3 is TGTGCCAGCAGCCTCGGGACAGGCTTGAACACTGAAGCTTTCTTT. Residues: CASSLGTGLNTEAFF.

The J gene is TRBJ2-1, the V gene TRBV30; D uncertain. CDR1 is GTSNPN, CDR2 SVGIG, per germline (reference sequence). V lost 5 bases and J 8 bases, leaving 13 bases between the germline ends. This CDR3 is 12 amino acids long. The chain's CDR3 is CAWGPPVDEQFF. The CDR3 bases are TGTGCCTGGGGCCCTCCAGTGGATGAGCAGTTCTTC.

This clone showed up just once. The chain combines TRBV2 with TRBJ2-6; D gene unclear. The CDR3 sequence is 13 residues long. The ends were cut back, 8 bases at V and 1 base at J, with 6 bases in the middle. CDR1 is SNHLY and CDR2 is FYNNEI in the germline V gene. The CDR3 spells CASGESGANVLTF. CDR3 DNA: TGTGCCAGCGGAGAATCTGGGGCCAACGTCCTGACTTTC.

The CDR3 bases are TGTGCCACCAGCAGAAAAGAGAGATATGGCTACACCTTC. Its protein is CATSRKERYGYTF. V gene TRBV15 combines with J gene TRBJ1-2; D is uncertain. CDR1 LNHNV and CDR2 YYDKDF come from the germline V gene (reference sequence). The CDR3 length is 13 residues. V was cut by 2 bases and J by 5 bases, with 9 bases left in between.

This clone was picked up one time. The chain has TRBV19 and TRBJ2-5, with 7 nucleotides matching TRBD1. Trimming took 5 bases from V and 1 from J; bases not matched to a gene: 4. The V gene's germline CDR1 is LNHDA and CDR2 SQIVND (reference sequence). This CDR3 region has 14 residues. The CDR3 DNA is TGTGCCAGTAGTCCCGACAGGGCCCAAGAGACCCAGTACTTC. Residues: CASSPDRAQETQYF.

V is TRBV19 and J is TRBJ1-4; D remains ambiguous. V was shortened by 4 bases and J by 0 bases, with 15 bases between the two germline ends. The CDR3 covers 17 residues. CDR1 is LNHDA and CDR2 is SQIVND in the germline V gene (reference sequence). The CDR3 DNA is TGTGCCAGTAGTAGACTTGACTCACACACAACTAATGAAAAACTGTTTTTT. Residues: CASSRLDSHTTNEKLFF.

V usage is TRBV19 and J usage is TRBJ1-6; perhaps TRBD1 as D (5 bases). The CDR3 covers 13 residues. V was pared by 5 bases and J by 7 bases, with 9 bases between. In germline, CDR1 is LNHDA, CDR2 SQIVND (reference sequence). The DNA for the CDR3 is TGTGCCAGTAGTGGGGGGGTAAATTCACCCCTCCACTTT. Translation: CASSGGVNSPLHF.

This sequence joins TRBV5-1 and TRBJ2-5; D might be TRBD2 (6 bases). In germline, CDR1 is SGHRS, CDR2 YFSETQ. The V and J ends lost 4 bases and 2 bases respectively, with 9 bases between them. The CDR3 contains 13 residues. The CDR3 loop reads CASSGTPQETQYF. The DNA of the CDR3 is TGCGCCAGCAGCGGGACTCCACAAGAGACCCAGTACTTC.

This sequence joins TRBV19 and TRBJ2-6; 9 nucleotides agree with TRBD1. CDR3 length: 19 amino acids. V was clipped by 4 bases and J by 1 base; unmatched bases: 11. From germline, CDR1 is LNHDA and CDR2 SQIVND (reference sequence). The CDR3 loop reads CASSTIAGTGSSGANVLTF. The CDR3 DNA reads TGTGCCAGTAGTACGATAGCCGGGACAGGGTCTTCTGGGGCCAACGTCCTGACTTTC.

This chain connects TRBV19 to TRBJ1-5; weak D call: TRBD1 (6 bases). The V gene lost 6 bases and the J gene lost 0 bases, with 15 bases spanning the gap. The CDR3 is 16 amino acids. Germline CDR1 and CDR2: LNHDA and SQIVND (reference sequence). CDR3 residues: CASSPAGGGSNQPQHF. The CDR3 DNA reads TGTGCCAGTAGCCCCGCGGGGGGCGGTAGCAATCAGCCCCAGCATTTT. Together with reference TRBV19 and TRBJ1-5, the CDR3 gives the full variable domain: DGGITQSPKYLFRKEGQNVTLSCEQNLNHDAMYWYRQDPGQGLRLIYYSQIVNDFQKGDIAEGYSVSREKKESFPLTVTSAQKNPTAFYLCASSPAGGGSNQPQHFGDGTRLSIL.

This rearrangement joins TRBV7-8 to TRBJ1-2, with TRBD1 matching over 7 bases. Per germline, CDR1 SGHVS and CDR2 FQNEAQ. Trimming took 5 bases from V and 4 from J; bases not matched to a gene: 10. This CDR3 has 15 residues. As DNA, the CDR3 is TGTGCCAGCAGCACCCGGGACAGAAACTTCTATGGCTACACCTTC. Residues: CASSTRDRNFYGYTF.

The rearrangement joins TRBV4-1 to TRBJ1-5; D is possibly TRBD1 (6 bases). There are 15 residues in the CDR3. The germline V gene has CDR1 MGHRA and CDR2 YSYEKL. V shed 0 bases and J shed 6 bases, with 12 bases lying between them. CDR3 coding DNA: TGCGCCAGCAGCCAAGATTGGGCAGGGGTTCAGCCCCAGCATTTT. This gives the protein CASSQDWAGVQPQHF.

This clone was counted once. The CDR3 nucleotides are TGTGCCAGCAGCTTCATTAGCGGGGGGGCTGCGAATGAGCAGTTCTTC. Translation gives CASSFISGGAANEQFF. The genes are TRBV7-9 and TRBJ2-1, with 11 bases aligning to TRBD2. The V and J ends lost 3 bases and 7 bases, in that order; junction bases with no gene match: 8. The CDR3 sequence is 16 residues long. Germline V gene data show CDR1 as SEHNR and CDR2 as FQNEAQ (reference sequence).

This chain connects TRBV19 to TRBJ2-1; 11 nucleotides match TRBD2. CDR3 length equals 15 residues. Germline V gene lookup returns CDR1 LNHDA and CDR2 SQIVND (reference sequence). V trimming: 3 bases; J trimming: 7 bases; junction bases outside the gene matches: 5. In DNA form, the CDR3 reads TGTGCCAGTAGTATTATTAGCGGGGGGGCGAATGAGCAGTTCTTC. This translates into CASSIISGGANEQFF.

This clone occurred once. DNA for the CDR3: TGTGCCAGCAGCTTCAACACCGAGGGTCAGCCCCAGCATTTT. Protein product: CASSFNTEGQPQHF. The chain links TRBV7-9 to TRBJ1-5; D unclear. Germline values: CDR1 SEHNR, CDR2 FQNEAQ (reference sequence). The V end was cut by 3 bases, the J end by 6 bases, with 12 bases between. This CDR3 spans 14 amino acids. The full variable domain, completed using reference TRBV7-9 and TRBJ1-5, is DTGVSQNPRHKITKRGQNVTFRCDPISEHNRLYWYRQTLGQGPEFLTYFQNEAQLEKSRLLSDRFSAERPKGSFSTLEIQRTEQGDSAMYLCASSFNTEGQPQHFGDGTRLSIL.

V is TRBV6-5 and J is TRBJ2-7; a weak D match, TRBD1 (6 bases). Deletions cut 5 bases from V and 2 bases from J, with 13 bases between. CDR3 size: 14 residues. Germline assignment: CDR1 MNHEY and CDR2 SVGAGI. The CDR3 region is CASSNTDSPYEQYF. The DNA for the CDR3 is TGTGCCAGCAGTAACACGGACAGCCCCTACGAGCAGTACTTC.

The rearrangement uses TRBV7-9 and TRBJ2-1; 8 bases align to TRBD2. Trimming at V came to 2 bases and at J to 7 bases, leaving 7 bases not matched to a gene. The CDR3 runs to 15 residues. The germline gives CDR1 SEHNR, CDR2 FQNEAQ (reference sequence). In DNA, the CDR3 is TGTGCCAGCAGCTTAACAGCGGGGGTTGGAAATGAGCAGTTCTTC. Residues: CASSLTAGVGNEQFF. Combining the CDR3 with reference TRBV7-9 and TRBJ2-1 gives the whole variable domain DTGVSQNPRHKITKRGQNVTFRCDPISEHNRLYWYRQTLGQGPEFLTYFQNEAQLEKSRLLSDRFSAERPKGSFSTLEIQRTEQGDSAMYLCASSLTAGVGNEQFFGPGTRLTVL.

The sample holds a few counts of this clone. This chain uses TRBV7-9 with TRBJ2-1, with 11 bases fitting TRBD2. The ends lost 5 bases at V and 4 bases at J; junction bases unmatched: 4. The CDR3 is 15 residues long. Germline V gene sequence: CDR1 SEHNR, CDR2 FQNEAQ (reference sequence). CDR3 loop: CASSPRLAGYNEQFF. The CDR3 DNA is TGTGCCAGCAGCCCCCGACTAGCGGGGTACAATGAGCAGTTCTTC.

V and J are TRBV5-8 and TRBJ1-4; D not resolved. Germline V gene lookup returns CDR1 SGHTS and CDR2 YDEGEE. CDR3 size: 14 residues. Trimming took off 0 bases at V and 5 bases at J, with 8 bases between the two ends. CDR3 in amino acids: CASSLVSVNEKLFF. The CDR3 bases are TGTGCCAGCAGCTTGGTGTCGGTGAATGAAAAACTGTTTTTT.

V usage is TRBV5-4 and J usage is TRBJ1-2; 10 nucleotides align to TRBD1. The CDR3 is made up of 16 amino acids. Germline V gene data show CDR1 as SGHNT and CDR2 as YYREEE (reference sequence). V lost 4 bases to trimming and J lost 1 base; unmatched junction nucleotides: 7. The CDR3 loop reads CASSRPGQGYNYGYTF. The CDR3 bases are TGTGCCAGCAGCCGCCCGGGACAGGGGTATAACTATGGCTACACCTTC. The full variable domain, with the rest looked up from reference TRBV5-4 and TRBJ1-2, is ETGVTQSPTHLIKTRGQQVTLRCSSQSGHNTVSWYQQALGQGPQFIFQYYREEENGRGNFPPRFSGLQFPNYSSELNVNALELDDSALYLCASSRPGQGYNYGYTFGSGTRLTVV.

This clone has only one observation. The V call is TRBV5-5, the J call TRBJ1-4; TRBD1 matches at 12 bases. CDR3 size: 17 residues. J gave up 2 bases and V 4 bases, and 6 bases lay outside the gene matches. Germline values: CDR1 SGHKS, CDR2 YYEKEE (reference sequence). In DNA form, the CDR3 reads TGTGCCAGCAGCCCGGGACAGGGGGCTTTCACTAATGAAAAACTGTTTTTT. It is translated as CASSPGQGAFTNEKLFF.

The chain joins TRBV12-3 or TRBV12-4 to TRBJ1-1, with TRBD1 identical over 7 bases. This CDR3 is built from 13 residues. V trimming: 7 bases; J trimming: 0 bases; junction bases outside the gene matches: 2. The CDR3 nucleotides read TGTGCCAGCAAGACAGGGTTGAACACTGAAGCTTTCTTT. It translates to CASKTGLNTEAFF.

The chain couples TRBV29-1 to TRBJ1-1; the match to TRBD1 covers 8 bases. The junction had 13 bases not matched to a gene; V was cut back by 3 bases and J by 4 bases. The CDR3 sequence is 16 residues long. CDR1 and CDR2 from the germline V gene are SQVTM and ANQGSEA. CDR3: CSVEGVRGRGGTEAFF. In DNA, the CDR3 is TGCAGCGTTGAGGGGGTCAGGGGGCGGGGTGGCACTGAAGCTTTCTTT. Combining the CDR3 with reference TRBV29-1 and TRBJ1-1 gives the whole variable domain SAVISQKPSRDICQRGTSLTIQCQVDSQVTMMFWYRQQPGQSLTLIATANQGSEATYESGFVIDKFPISRPNLTFSTLTVSNMSPEDSSIYLCSVEGVRGRGGTEAFFGQGTRLTVV.